These T cell receptor beta chains were read from a single sample in a study of CD8 T cells in Susac syndrome. One entry per CDR3 protein results from TCRdb running MiXCR on the immunoSEQ multiplex PCR reads. Among 110,000 or so distinct CDR3 sequences listed, 94% were seen once. The sample taken for sequencing was CD4+ T cells from PBMCs. The receptor set was obtained from a human donor in good health. Both conserved end residues are part of each CDR3.

v_gene: TRBV19; j_gene: TRBJ1-1; CDR3aa: CASIRGRDTEAFF
v_gene: TRBV20-1; j_gene: TRBJ1-2; CDR3aa: CSARDAVNYGYTF
v_gene: TRBV7-3; j_gene: TRBJ1-1; CDR3aa: CASSLSGDTEAFF
v_gene: TRBV27; j_gene: TRBJ1-6; CDR3aa: CASSLEVRNSPLHF
v_gene: TRBV5-1; j_gene: TRBJ2-5; CDR3aa: CASEVGIRPGLADQETQYF
v_gene: TRBV30; j_gene: TRBJ1-2; CDR3aa: CAWRTQGNYGYTF
v_gene: TRBV20-1; j_gene: TRBJ1-2; CDR3aa: CSARPPGAHEPNYGYTF
v_gene: TRBV3-1; j_gene: TRBJ2-1; CDR3aa: CASSLASANNEQFF
v_gene: TRBV3-1; j_gene: TRBJ2-7; CDR3aa: CASSQPTGGGYEQYF
v_gene: TRBV29-1; j_gene: TRBJ1-1; CDR3aa: CSVDGGVPAFF
v_gene: TRBV5-1; j_gene: TRBJ1-2; CDR3aa: CASSPDEGAYGYTF
v_gene: TRBV2; j_gene: TRBJ2-4; CDR3aa: CASSEPRGAKNIQYF
v_gene: TRBV29-1; j_gene: TRBJ2-1; CDR3aa: CSVSFGLAAYNEQFF
v_gene: TRBV7-8; j_gene: TRBJ2-5; CDR3aa: CASSGQAFQTQYF
v_gene: TRBV19; j_gene: TRBJ2-7; CDR3aa: CASSPGRPFYEQYF
v_gene: TRBV4-2; j_gene: TRBJ1-3; CDR3aa: CASEGTANLNSGNTIYF
v_gene: TRBV5-1; j_gene: TRBJ1-6; CDR3aa: CAALGLHF
v_gene: TRBV10-3; j_gene: TRBJ2-4; CDR3aa: CAISESGGQLAKNIQYF
v_gene: TRBV7-3; j_gene: TRBJ1-2; CDR3aa: CASSLGQGSLYGYTF
v_gene: TRBV12-3/TRBV12-4; j_gene: TRBJ1-2; CDR3aa: CASSARGSGYTF
v_gene: TRBV7-9; j_gene: TRBJ2-1; CDR3aa: CASSPGQLISYNEQFF
v_gene: TRBV7-8; j_gene: TRBJ2-2; CDR3aa: CASSRRTGELFF
v_gene: TRBV18; j_gene: TRBJ2-7; CDR3aa: CASSSQNEQYF
v_gene: TRBV2; j_gene: TRBJ2-4; CDR3aa: CASSGLAGTNIQYF
v_gene: TRBV28; j_gene: TRBJ2-7; CDR3aa: CASSPGTGRPYEQYF
v_gene: TRBV30; j_gene: TRBJ2-5; CDR3aa: CAWTGRSRGTQYF
v_gene: TRBV19; j_gene: TRBJ2-7; CDR3aa: CASSIGRSSYEQYF
v_gene: TRBV27; j_gene: TRBJ1-1; CDR3aa: CASRTGWTNTEAFF
v_gene: TRBV27; j_gene: TRBJ2-7; CDR3aa: CASSPREGREQYF
v_gene: TRBV5-1; j_gene: TRBJ1-1; CDR3aa: CASKYGTGGAVGTEAFF
v_gene: TRBV29-1; j_gene: TRBJ2-6; CDR3aa: CSVEDREGVRSAGANVLTF
v_gene: TRBV19; j_gene: TRBJ2-1; CDR3aa: CASSIWGNNEQFF
v_gene: TRBV28; j_gene: TRBJ2-5; CDR3aa: CASSLQGGGETQYF
v_gene: TRBV25-1; j_gene: TRBJ2-6; CDR3aa: CAAGFSGANVLTF
v_gene: TRBV29-1; j_gene: TRBJ1-1; CDR3aa: CSVETAVPEAFF
v_gene: TRBV11-1; j_gene: TRBJ2-7; CDR3aa: CASSSGDGPSYEQYF
v_gene: TRBV6-2/TRBV6-3; j_gene: TRBJ2-1; CDR3aa: CASRLLDGGFNEQFF
v_gene: TRBV27; j_gene: TRBJ2-6; CDR3aa: CASSSLRGLGGANVLTF
v_gene: TRBV6-5; j_gene: TRBJ1-1; CDR3aa: CASTSPGLNTEAFF
v_gene: TRBV2; j_gene: TRBJ2-7; CDR3aa: CASSKTKGLAGERVREQYF
v_gene: TRBV29-1; j_gene: TRBJ2-5; CDR3aa: CSVEGGAVQETQYF
v_gene: TRBV29-1; j_gene: TRBJ1-5; CDR3aa: CSVQGRSNQPQHF
v_gene: TRBV25-1; j_gene: TRBJ1-2; CDR3aa: CASTAPDRDGGYTF
v_gene: TRBV3-1; j_gene: TRBJ2-7; CDR3aa: CASSQVDEQYF
v_gene: TRBV5-6; j_gene: TRBJ2-1; CDR3aa: CASTQGVSGSNEQFF
v_gene: TRBV7-2; j_gene: TRBJ2-5; CDR3aa: CASSLKTGGPQYF
v_gene: TRBV7-9; j_gene: TRBJ2-7; CDR3aa: CATGRGGYEQYF
v_gene: TRBV6-5; j_gene: TRBJ2-2; CDR3aa: CASSYSTGLAGAVTGELFF
v_gene: TRBV6-1; j_gene: TRBJ2-7; CDR3aa: CASSPDRGDIRSYEQYF
v_gene: TRBV30; j_gene: TRBJ2-1; CDR3aa: CAWSGSLTPMGDNEQFF
v_gene: TRBV2; j_gene: TRBJ1-2; CDR3aa: CASSEGKGGYTF
v_gene: TRBV3-1; j_gene: TRBJ2-6; CDR3aa: CASSPRDRGVGANVLTF
v_gene: TRBV6-5; j_gene: TRBJ2-1; CDR3aa: CASSRDSSSYNEQFF
v_gene: TRBV19; j_gene: TRBJ2-1; CDR3aa: CASSPQEAGGGNEQFF
v_gene: TRBV7-3; j_gene: TRBJ2-7; CDR3aa: CASSLTSGGGAYEQYF
v_gene: TRBV10-3; j_gene: TRBJ1-3; CDR3aa: CAISEWDSGNTIYF
v_gene: TRBV6-2/TRBV6-3; j_gene: TRBJ2-5; CDR3aa: CASSRQGPQETQYF